This TCR beta chain derives from a study of technical replicates of blood from a few donors. TCRdb's copy holds only in-frame clones and misses some; the assay was immunoSEQ multiplex PCR. The sample holds more than 65,000 clones, 91% seen once. The TCR originated in a human donor in good health. The sample was T cells isolated from PBMCs.

The CDR3 spells CASSLAGQGGYNEQFF. In DNA form, the CDR3 reads TGTGCCAGCAGCTTAGCGGGACAGGGAGGCTACAATGAGCAGTTCTTC. The chain employs TRBV7-9 and TRBJ2-1; 9 nucleotides agree with TRBD1. Germline values: CDR1 SEHNR, CDR2 FQNEAQ (reference sequence). The length of the CDR3 is 16 residues. The V segment lost 0 bases and the J segment 3 bases; nucleotides outside the gene matches: 3.